The 22 T cell receptor beta chains below come from one sample, sequenced in a study of CD8 T cells in ankylosing spondylitis. One entry per CDR3 protein results from TCRdb running MiXCR on the 5' RACE reads. The sample consists of about 92,000 distinct CDR3 sequences, about 9.1% of them appearing once. Sequencing input: blood, either unsorted or a sorted T cell fraction (not recorded which). The receptors shown here come from a male donor with ankylosing spondylitis or in good health (not recorded which).

As to this clonotype: This could be a read error, since a much larger clone is one nucleotide away. The rearrangement links TRBV20-1 to TRBJ2-1; TRBD2 matches at 12 bases. The CDR3 contains 19 residues. CDR1 is DFQATT and CDR2 is SNEGSKA in the germline V gene (reference sequence). The CDR3 loop reads CCARVVTSGGTPGNNEQFF. In DNA form, the CDR3 reads TGCTGTGCTAGAGTCGTGACTAGCGGGGGCACTCCCGGTAACAATGAGCAGTTCTTC.

This clonotype was seen only a few times. The CDR3 DNA is TGTGCCAGCAGCCCTCGACTAGACTCCTACAATGAGCAGTTCTTC. Protein sequence: CASSPRLDSYNEQFF. The rearrangement joins TRBV12-3 or TRBV12-4 to TRBJ2-1; D might be TRBD2 (6 bases). V was clipped by 6 bases and J by 0 bases, with 12 bases between them. The CDR3 sequence is 15 residues long.

Many counts were recorded for this clonotype. The rearrangement joins TRBV9 to TRBJ1-6; D might be TRBD1 (5 bases). The CDR3 sequence is 14 residues long. The germline gives CDR1 SGDLS, CDR2 YYNGEE. The V and J ends lost 3 bases and 7 bases respectively, with 11 bases between them. The CDR3 DNA reads as TGTGCCAGCAGCGGTGCGGGGGGAAATTCACCCCTCCACTTT. Translated, it gives CASSGAGGNSPLHF. The whole variable domain, filled in from reference TRBV9 and TRBJ1-6, reads DSGVTQTPKHLITATGQRVTLRCSPRSGDLSVYWYQQSLDQGLQFLIQYYNGEERAKGNILERFSAQQFPDLHSELNLSSLELGDSALYFCASSGAGGNSPLHFGNGTRLTVT.

Many counts were recorded for this clonotype. The chain employs TRBV20-1 and TRBJ2-1, with TRBD2 identical over 11 bases. Germline V gives CDR1 DFQATT, CDR2 SNEGSKA (reference sequence). The CDR3 length is 15 residues. After removal of 6 bases from V and 7 bases from J, the junction contained 11 bases not matched to a gene. CDR3: CSARPPSGGRNEQFF. The CDR3 DNA follows: TGCAGTGCCCGCCCGCCTAGCGGGGGGCGGAATGAGCAGTTCTTC.

Concerning this clonotype: This may be a read error: a much more frequent sequence differs by one nucleotide. The rearrangement joins TRBV9 to TRBJ2-3, with D uncertain. Germline CDR1 is SGDLS and CDR2 is YYNGEE. Trimming stripped 0 bases from V and 1 base from J, with 12 bases between. The CDR3 consists of 16 residues. The CDR3 region is CASSVDGTAGTDTQYF. The DNA for the CDR3 is TGTGCCAGCAGCGTAGATGGAACGGCTGGCACAGATACGCAGTATTTT.

There are many counts of this clonotype. V is TRBV6-1 and J is TRBJ2-7; a weak D match, TRBD2 (6 bases). Germline V gene sequence: CDR1 MNHNS, CDR2 SASEGT. V was cut by 6 bases and J by 3 bases, with 18 bases left in between. CDR3 length: 15 amino acids. The CDR3 DNA is TGTGCCAGCAGCCTCGCTAATCGGGGGAACTACGAGCAGTACTTC. Translating it yields CASSLANRGNYEQYF.

This clonotype was recorded many times. Here the CDR3 reads CSAPGQANTGELFF. Here the CDR3 DNA reads TGCAGTGCCCCCGGCCAGGCGAACACCGGGGAGCTGTTTTTT. The rearrangement joins TRBV20-1 to TRBJ2-2; D is undetermined. Germline V CDR1 and CDR2: DFQATT, SNEGSKA (reference sequence). V dropped 6 bases and J dropped 0 bases, with 11 bases sitting between them. The CDR3 consists of 14 residues.

This clonotype was found many times. CDR3 loop: CASSPGLAGARYEQYF. For the CDR3, the DNA is TGTGCCAGTAGTCCAGGACTAGCGGGGGCCCGCTACGAGCAGTACTTC. The chain employs TRBV19 and TRBJ2-7; 13 positions match TRBD2. CDR3 length: 16 amino acids. CDR1 and CDR2 from the germline V gene are LNHDA and SQIVND (reference sequence). With V trimmed by 5 bases and J by 3 bases, 7 bases remained unmatched.

This clonotype was seen many times. This chain links TRBV11-2 with TRBJ2-7; D is perhaps TRBD1 (6 bases). The CDR3 runs to 13 residues. Germline loops: CDR1 SGHAT, CDR2 FQNNGV. V lost 1 base and J lost 7, with 11 bases in between. The CDR3 region has the DNA TGTGCCAGCAGCTTAGTCACAGGGTGGGAGCAGTACTTC. Protein product: CASSLVTGWEQYF.

The V gene is TRBV28, the J gene TRBJ2-5; D is tentatively TRBD1 or TRBD2 (6 bases each). The CDR3 extends over 13 amino acids. The V gene lost 3 bases and the J gene lost 4 bases, with 9 bases spanning the gap. Looked up from germline, CDR1 is MDHEN and CDR2 is SYDVKM. The CDR3 is CASSLGGLETQYF. The CDR3 DNA reads TGTGCCAGCAGTTTGGGGGGCTTAGAGACCCAGTACTTC.

Ten or more counts support this clonotype. The chain uses TRBV5-1 and TRBJ2-5, with D unclear. CDR3 length equals 11 residues. V dropped 5 bases and J dropped 1 base, with 3 bases sitting between them. CDR1 SGHRS and CDR2 YFSETQ come from the germline V gene. The CDR3 region has the DNA TGCGCCAGCAGTTCCCAAGAGACCCAGTACTTC. It codes for CASSSQETQYF.

This clonotype came up many times. The V and J genes are TRBV12-3 or TRBV12-4 and TRBJ2-1; D is undetermined. The CDR3 totals 15 residues. V was pared by 8 bases and J by 2 bases, with 16 bases between. The CDR3 bases are TGTGCCAGCTTTGGGTCACAGCCAACCTACAATGAGCAGTTCTTC. It is translated as CASFGSQPTYNEQFF.

This clonotype came up many times. V is TRBV5-1 and J is TRBJ2-2; 9 bases map to TRBD2. The CDR3 runs to 14 residues. Looked up from germline, CDR1 is SGHRS and CDR2 is YFSETQ. V dropped 5 bases and J dropped 2; count of bases not matched to a gene: 1. DNA for the CDR3: TGCGCCAGCAGGACTAGCGGAAACACCGGGGAGCTGTTTTTT. Translated: CASRTSGNTGELFF.

At least ten counts were recorded for this clonotype. J is TRBJ2-7 and V is TRBV10-3; D possibly corresponds to TRBD1 (6 bases). Deletions cut 6 bases from V and 0 bases from J, with 6 bases between. Per germline, CDR1 ENHRY and CDR2 SYGVKD. This CDR3 comprises 12 residues. CDR3 sequence reads: CAIRDSSYEQYF. As DNA, the CDR3 is TGTGCCATCAGGGACAGCTCCTACGAGCAGTACTTC.

This clonotype was counted only a few times. At one of its ends the junction is not consistent with the germline gene, which may arise from a read error. This chain connects TRBV7-7 to TRBJ2-3; D could derive from TRBD1 or TRBD2 (5 bases each). Germline-derived CDR1 and CDR2 are SSHAT and FNYEAQ (reference sequence). This CDR3 comprises 13 residues. The CDR3 region is CASSLGESDTQYF. CDR3 DNA sequence: TGTGCTAGCAGCTTGGGGGAGTCAGATACGCAGTATTTT. The variable domain in full, completed from reference TRBV7-7 and TRBJ2-3, reads GAGVSQSPRYKVTKRGQDVTLRCDPISSHATLYWYQQALGQGPEFLTYFNYEAQPDKSGLPSDRFSAERPEGSISTLTIQRTEQRDSAMYRCASSLGESDTQYFGPGTRLTVL.

This clonotype was seen repeatedly, ten times or more. CDR3 nucleotide sequence: TGTGCCAGCAGCTCACCCGTACGGCCCGAGCAGTTCTTC. Its translation: CASSSPVRPEQFF. The chain joins TRBV11-2 to TRBJ2-1; D remains ambiguous. CDR1 SGHAT and CDR2 FQNNGV come from the germline V gene. V was pared by 4 bases and J by 10 bases, with 14 bases between. CDR3 length: 13 amino acids.

As concerns this clonotype: With a much larger clone just one base away, this may be a read error. V and J are TRBV6-1 and TRBJ2-5; a weak D match, TRBD1 (5 bases). The CDR3 is made up of 13 amino acids. In germline, CDR1 is MNHNS, CDR2 SASEGT. V was pared by 4 bases and J by 5 bases, with 11 bases between. The CDR3 DNA follows: TGTGCCAGCAGTGGGGCAGGGTCGGAGACCCAGTACTTC. It yields the protein CASSGAGSETQYF.

The genes are TRBV7-9 and TRBJ2-5; a possible D gene is TRBD2 (6 bases). Germline-derived CDR1 and CDR2 are SEHNR and FQNEAQ (reference sequence). V was trimmed by 5 bases and J by 3 bases, leaving 13 bases between them. The CDR3 totals 14 residues. CDR3 loop: CASSLWGDKETQYF. The CDR3 coding sequence is TGTGCCAGCAGCCTCTGGGGGGATAAAGAGACCCAGTACTTC.

The chain combines TRBV7-9 with TRBJ1-2; D is undetermined. CDR3 length: 12 residues. Germline lookup yields CDR1 SEHNR and CDR2 FQNEAQ (reference sequence). V was shortened by 4 bases and J by 8 bases, with 11 bases between the two germline ends. CDR3 in DNA: TGTGCCAGCAGCTCAGACGGCAGCGGCTACACCTTC. Its protein is CASSSDGSGYTF.

V usage is TRBV19 and J usage is TRBJ2-1, with 7 bases aligning to TRBD1. There are 15 residues in the CDR3. Per the germline V gene, CDR1 is LNHDA and CDR2 is SQIVND (reference sequence). The trim removed 6 bases at V and 3 bases at J, leaving 8 bases unmatched. CDR3 region: CASRFKGANYNEQFF. The DNA for the CDR3 is TGTGCCAGTAGATTTAAGGGGGCCAACTACAATGAGCAGTTCTTC.

This clonotype came up once. A clone one base away is much larger, so this may be a read error. The rearrangement links TRBV6-1 to TRBJ1-2, with a weak D call TRBD1 (6 bases). V was clipped by 9 bases and J by 4 bases, with 18 bases between them. This CDR3 has 14 residues. The germline gives CDR1 MNHNS, CDR2 SASEGT. The CDR3 is CARSRGGGSYGYTF. CDR3 in DNA: TGTGCCAGAAGCCGGGGAGGGGGGAGCTATGGCTACACCTTC.

This clonotype was recorded at least ten times. The V gene is TRBV6-1, the J gene TRBJ1-4; 8 bases line up with TRBD1. Looked up from germline, CDR1 is MNHNS and CDR2 is SASEGT. The V segment lost 10 bases and the J segment 4 bases; nucleotides outside the gene matches: 11. There are 15 residues in the CDR3. Written as DNA, the CDR3 is TGTGCCACCGGACAGGGTGGGACCAGTAATGAAAAACTGTTTTTT. It specifies CATGQGGTSNEKLFF.